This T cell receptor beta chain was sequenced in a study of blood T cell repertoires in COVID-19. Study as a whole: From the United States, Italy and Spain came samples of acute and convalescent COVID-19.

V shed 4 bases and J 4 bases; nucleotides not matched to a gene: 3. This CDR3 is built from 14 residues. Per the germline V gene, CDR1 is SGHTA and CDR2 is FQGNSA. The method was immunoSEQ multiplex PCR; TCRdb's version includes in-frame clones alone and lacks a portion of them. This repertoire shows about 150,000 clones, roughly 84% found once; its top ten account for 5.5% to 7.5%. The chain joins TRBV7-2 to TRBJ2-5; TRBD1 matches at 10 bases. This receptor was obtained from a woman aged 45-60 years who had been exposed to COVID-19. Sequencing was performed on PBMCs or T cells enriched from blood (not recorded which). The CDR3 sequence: CASSWGQGTETQYF. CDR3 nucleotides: TGTGCCAGCAGCTGGGGACAGGGGACAGAGACCCAGTACTTC.